Listed below are T cell receptor beta chains from one sample, sequenced in a study of PD-1 blockade in classical Hodgkin lymphoma. Measured with immunoSEQ multiplex PCR; TCRdb has only the in-frame clones, and not every one. Of around 2,000 clones detected, around three quarters appear once; the ten largest clones hold about 14%. The specimen was CD8+ T cells from blood. These TCRs come from a human donor with classical Hodgkin lymphoma. Each CDR3 is given with its conserved first and last residue. The order of the fields is V gene, J gene, D gene, clone size, CDR3 protein, CDR3 DNA. A D gene is named only where the DNA matches it firmly. Size values are once, few and many counts, or a class for expanded clones, and some rows have none.

TRBV7-9	TRBJ1-4	NA	NA	CASRNGGSGDEKLFF	TGTGCCAGCAGGAATGGGGGGTCGGGTGATGAAAAACTGTTTTTT
TRBV5-5	TRBJ2-7	TRBD1	few	CASSLFTGVFEQYF	TGTGCCAGCAGCTTATTCACAGGGGTTTTTGAGCAGTACTTC
TRBV6-5	TRBJ2-5	NA	NA	CASSRTEQETQYF	TGTGCCAGCAGCAGGACAGAGCAAGAGACCCAGTACTTC
TRBV7-9	TRBJ2-7	NA	NA	CASSQSLPYEQYF	TGTGCCAGCAGCCAAAGTCTGCCCTACGAGCAGTACTTC
TRBV29-1	TRBJ2-1	TRBD1	NA	CSVGQGRYNEQFF	TGCAGCGTTGGACAGGGGCGGTACAATGAGCAGTTCTTC
TRBV5-6	TRBJ1-6	TRBD1	NA	CASSPGTGDSPLHF	TGTGCCAGCAGCCCCGGGACAGGGGATTCACCCCTCCACTTT
TRBV4-1	TRBJ2-5	NA	NA	CASSQGRAQETQYF	TGCGCCAGCAGCCAAGGCAGGGCCCAAGAGACCCAGTACTTC
TRBV7-9	TRBJ2-2	NA	NA	CASSLGGRTGINTGELFF	TGTGCCAGCAGCTTAGGAGGTCGCACAGGGATAAACACCGGGGAGCTGTTTTTT
TRBV5-1	TRBJ2-5	TRBD2	NA	CASSSLGGGRETQYF	TGCGCCAGCAGCTCCCTCGGGGGGGGACGAGAGACCCAGTACTTC
TRBV6-6	TRBJ1-3	NA	once	CASRSRGTSGNTIYF	TGTGCCAGCAGGTCGAGGGGGACCTCTGGAAACACCATATATTTT
TRBV7-9	TRBJ2-1	TRBD2	NA	CASSPSGRAGFF	TGTGCCAGCAGCCCTAGCGGGAGGGCCGGATTCTTC
TRBV2	TRBJ1-5	NA	NA	CASSEHGVGNQPQHF	TGTGCCAGCAGTGAACATGGGGTTGGCAATCAGCCCCAGCATTTT
TRBV7-9	TRBJ2-1	TRBD2	NA	CASSFGGDEQFF	TGTGCCAGCAGCTTTGGGGGGGATGAGCAGTTCTTC
TRBV29-1	TRBJ2-7	NA	NA	CSVGGTETYEQYF	TGCAGCGTTGGGGGGACTGAAACCTACGAGCAGTACTTC
TRBV9	TRBJ2-3	NA	NA	CASSVWGGDTQYF	TGTGCCAGCAGCGTATGGGGTGGAGATACGCAGTATTTT
TRBV7-8	TRBJ2-2	TRBD1	NA	CASSWTGPPTGELFF	TGTGCCAGCAGCTGGACAGGGCCTCCCACCGGGGAGCTGTTTTTT
TRBV23-1	TRBJ2-2	NA	NA	CASPRSGDTNTGELFF	TGCGCCAGTCCGAGGTCGGGGGATACGAACACCGGGGAGCTGTTTTTT
TRBV2	TRBJ2-5	NA	NA	CASSIEGRETQYF	TGTGCCAGCAGTATCGAGGGGCGAGAGACCCAGTACTTC
TRBV7-1	TRBJ2-7	NA	NA	CASSLNPNEQYF	TGTGCCAGCAGCCTGAACCCCAACGAGCAGTACTTC
TRBV6-5	TRBJ2-1	NA	NA	CASSYSGEQFF	TGTGCCAGCAGTTACTCGGGTGAGCAGTTCTTC
TRBV9	TRBJ1-2	NA	NA	CASSVGKTGGYGYTF	TGTGCCAGCAGCGTAGGGAAAACAGGCGGCTATGGCTACACCTTC
TRBV5-6	TRBJ1-1	NA	NA	CASSSRSNTEAFF	TGTGCCAGCAGCTCTCGTTCCAACACTGAAGCTTTCTTT
TRBV7-8	TRBJ1-1	NA	NA	CASSLGIDTEAFF	TGTGCCAGCAGCTTGGGGATAGACACTGAAGCTTTCTTT
TRBV6-5	TRBJ1-5	NA	NA	CAGTSGMHQPQHF	TGTGCCGGGACCTCAGGGATGCATCAGCCCCAGCATTTT
TRBV9	TRBJ2-7	NA	NA	CASSAYQGGEQYF	TGTGCCAGCAGCGCGTACCAGGGGGGCGAGCAGTACTTC
TRBV6-6	TRBJ2-7	TRBD2	NA	CASSPSGNYEQYF	TGTGCCAGCAGCCCTAGCGGGAACTACGAGCAGTACTTC
TRBV7-6	TRBJ2-2	TRBD2	NA	CASSSTSDGTGELFF	TGTGCCAGCAGCTCCACTAGCGACGGGACCGGGGAGCTGTTTTTT
TRBV7-9	TRBJ1-4	NA	NA	CATSRSGGEKLFF	TGTGCCACCTCACGTTCCGGGGGCGAAAAACTGTTTTTT
TRBV6-5	TRBJ2-1	NA	NA	CASSSRAAYNEQFF	TGTGCCAGCAGTTCCAGGGCAGCATACAATGAGCAGTTCTTC
TRBV6-5	TRBJ1-5	NA	NA	CASSYSSHTGNQPQHF	TGTGCCAGCAGTTACTCGAGCCATACGGGTAATCAGCCCCAGCATTTT
TRBV7-9	TRBJ2-3	TRBD2	NA	CASSSTSGGSTDTQYF	TGTGCCAGCAGCTCCACTAGCGGGGGTAGCACAGATACGCAGTATTTT
TRBV4-1	TRBJ1-5	NA	few	CASSQDRGSNQPQHF	TGCGCCAGCAGCCAAGATAGGGGAAGCAATCAGCCCCAGCATTTT
TRBV28	TRBJ2-7	NA	NA	CASTRSSYEQYF	TGTGCCAGCACCAGGAGCTCCTACGAGCAGTACTTC
TRBV2	TRBJ2-3	TRBD2	NA	CASSAPEGLAQSTDTQYF	TGTGCCAGCAGTGCGCCGGAAGGACTAGCCCAAAGCACAGATACGCAGTATTTT
TRBV11-2	TRBJ2-3	NA	NA	CASSSGVTDTQYF	TGTGCCAGCAGCTCAGGGGTTACGGATACGCAGTATTTT
TRBV28	TRBJ2-5	TRBD2	NA	CASSSGTSGRETQYF	TGTGCCAGCAGTTCCGGGACTAGCGGGAGAGAGACCCAGTACTTC
TRBV5-6	TRBJ1-1	NA	NA	CASGRGRGTEAFF	TGTGCCAGCGGTAGGGGGAGGGGTACTGAAGCTTTCTTT
TRBV6-4	TRBJ2-3	NA	NA	CASSGSGTDTQYF	TGTGCCAGCAGTGGGAGCGGGACAGATACGCAGTATTTT
TRBV10-3	TRBJ2-1	NA	few	CATLALNNEQFF	TGTGCCACCCTGGCACTCAACAATGAGCAGTTCTTC
TRBV6-1	TRBJ2-1	TRBD2	NA	CASSMTSGSADEQFF	TGTGCCAGCAGCATGACTAGCGGGAGTGCGGATGAGCAGTTCTTC
TRBV15	TRBJ2-3	TRBD1	NA	CATSDGQGSTDTQYF	TGTGCCACCAGCGACGGACAGGGGAGCACAGATACGCAGTATTTT
TRBV5-4	TRBJ1-4	NA	NA	CASSTKQGNEKLFF	TGTGCCAGCAGCACCAAACAGGGTAATGAAAAACTGTTTTTT
TRBV10-3	TRBJ2-7	TRBD1	NA	CAISEGTGAYEQYF	TGTGCCATCAGTGAAGGGACAGGGGCTTACGAGCAGTACTTC
TRBV9	TRBJ2-7	TRBD1	NA	CASSPGGSYEQYF	TGTGCCAGCAGCCCAGGGGGCTCCTACGAGCAGTACTTC
TRBV18	TRBJ2-1	NA	NA	CASSLRLPAPNEQFF	TGTGCCAGCTCTCTTCGACTCCCGGCCCCCAATGAGCAGTTCTTC
TRBV5-8	TRBJ2-7	TRBD1	NA	CASSLFTGVFEQYF	TGTGCCAGCAGCTTATTCACAGGGGTTTTTGAGCAGTACTTC
TRBV25-1	TRBJ2-3	NA	NA	CASRGPANTQYF	TGTGCCAGCAGGGGGCCTGCTAATACGCAGTATTTT
TRBV6-1	TRBJ2-3	TRBD1	NA	CASSELQGPDTQYF	TGTGCCAGCAGTGAGTTACAGGGGCCAGATACGCAGTATTTT
TRBV2	TRBJ2-7	TRBD1	large	CASSGDREDYEQYF	TGTGCCAGCAGTGGGGACAGGGAGGACTACGAGCAGTACTTC
TRBV19	TRBJ2-3	NA	NA	CASSMLVAEDTQYF	TGTGCCAGTAGTATGTTGGTAGCGGAAGATACGCAGTATTTT
TRBV6-6	TRBJ2-5	NA	NA	CASSYSRETQYF	TGTGCCAGCAGTTACTCCCGGGAGACCCAGTACTTC
TRBV5-1	TRBJ2-1	TRBD2	large	CASSLGPRRGGLNEQFF	TGCGCCAGCAGCTTGGGGCCGAGGCGGGGGGGCCTCAATGAGCAGTTCTTC
TRBV28	TRBJ2-1	NA	few	CASSLGLISSYNEQFF	TGTGCCAGCAGTTTGGGTCTTATTAGCTCCTACAATGAGCAGTTCTTC
TRBV18	TRBJ2-1	TRBD1	once	CASSRGTGDYNEQFF	TGTGCCAGCTCACGAGGGACAGGGGACTACAATGAGCAGTTCTTC
TRBV5-6	TRBJ1-2	NA	NA	CASSWGSLGGDYGYTF	TGTGCCAGCAGCTGGGGGTCATTAGGTGGGGACTATGGCTACACCTTC
TRBV19	TRBJ1-1	NA	few	CASTGTPGRTEAFF	TGTGCCAGTACCGGGACCCCCGGGAGAACTGAAGCTTTCTTT
TRBV7-4	TRBJ2-7	NA	NA	CASSLGGLPIQQYF	TGTGCCAGCAGCTTAGGTGGACTCCCGATACAGCAGTACTTC
TRBV6-1	TRBJ2-1	TRBD1	NA	CASSDQGARNEQFF	TGTGCCAGCAGTGACCAGGGGGCGCGGAATGAGCAGTTCTTC